Shown below are 8 T cell receptor beta chains from a single sample sequenced in a study of blood T cell repertoires in COVID-19. TCRdb keeps only in-frame clones here, not all; method: immunoSEQ multiplex PCR. The repertoire holds some 79,000 clones, with roughly 89% as singletons. Sequencing was carried out using peripheral blood. All receptors come from a man between 65 and 85 years old with active or convalescent COVID-19.

Notes on this clone: Additional DNA sequences in this sample encode the identical CDR3. The chain combines TRBV9 with TRBJ2-7, with a possible D match to TRBD2 (6 bases). The CDR3 sequence is 15 residues long. The germline gives CDR1 SGDLS, CDR2 YYNGEE. The V end was cut by 4 bases, the J end by 3 bases, with 17 bases between. This CDR3 is CASSPGLAEIYEQYF. The CDR3, as DNA: TGTGCCAGCAGCCCGGGATTAGCGGAAATCTACGAGCAGTACTTC.

The chain recombines TRBV6-2 or TRBV6-3 with TRBJ1-1; D perhaps matches TRBD1 (5 bases). V was pared by 0 bases and J by 4 bases, with 12 bases between. The CDR3 is made up of 15 amino acids. Germline assignment: CDR1 MNHEY and CDR2 SVGEGT. CDR3 sequence reads: CASSYSGVPSTEAFF. CDR3 nucleotides: TGTGCCAGCAGTTACTCAGGGGTCCCGAGCACTGAAGCTTTCTTT.

This clone has just one count. The chain has TRBV7-5 and TRBJ1-1; TRBD1, the table's D call, lacks a check against the DNA. TRBV7-5 is annotated as a pseudogene. The CDR3 spans 16 residues. Written as DNA, the CDR3 is TGTGCCAGAAGCCCATACAGGGGGGGAATGAACACTGAAGCTTTCTTT. Translation: CARSPYRGGMNTEAFF.

J is TRBJ2-1 and V is TRBV12-3 or TRBV12-4; D may be TRBD1 (6 bases). V dropped 8 bases and J dropped 0 bases, with 8 bases sitting between them. The CDR3 totals 13 residues. CDR3 sequence reads: CASEDSSYNEQFF. In DNA, the CDR3 is TGTGCCAGCGAGGACAGCTCCTACAATGAGCAGTTCTTC.

The rearrangement joins TRBV7-2 to TRBJ1-2, with D maybe TRBD1 (6 bases). The germline gives CDR1 SGHTA, CDR2 FQGNSA. V lost 5 bases and J lost 8, with 18 bases in between. This CDR3 comprises 14 residues. CDR3 nucleotides: TGTGCCAGCAGCCGTCCCGGGACACACCGGGGCTACACCTTC. The encoded protein is CASSRPGTHRGYTF.

The chain joins TRBV6-4 to TRBJ2-1, with 7 bases identical to TRBD2. The CDR3 sequence is 15 residues long. Unmatched junction bases numbered 5, after V lost 0 bases and J lost 6 bases. Germline V gives CDR1 MRHNA, CDR2 SNTAGT. The CDR3 here is CASSDSAGASNEQFF. Here the CDR3 DNA reads TGTGCCAGCAGTGACTCTGCGGGAGCCTCCAATGAGCAGTTCTTC.

The gene calls are TRBV9 and TRBJ2-1, with D uncertain. This CDR3 contains 15 residues. Germline CDR1 is SGDLS and CDR2 is YYNGEE. V lost 4 bases, J lost 7 bases, and 18 bases lay in between. CDR3 in DNA: TGTGCCAGCAGCTCGTCAGATCTCCCTAGGAATGAGCAGTTCTTC. It specifies CASSSSDLPRNEQFF.

The rearrangement uses TRBV5-1 and TRBJ1-1; D remains unclear. This CDR3 contains 15 residues. Germline CDR1 SGHRS, CDR2 YFSETQ. Deletions cut 0 bases from V and 0 bases from J, with 9 bases between. The CDR3 DNA sequence: TGCGCCAGCAGCTTGGACAGAAGCATGAACACTGAAGCTTTCTTT. Translated: CASSLDRSMNTEAFF.